This entry lists 6 T cell receptor beta chains sequenced from one sample in a study of CDR3 diversity in severe acne. MiXCR was run by TCRdb on the PCR reads, yielding one entry per CDR3 protein. The repertoire holds about 85,000 distinct CDR3 sequences, with 45% to 55% as singletons. The sequencing input was blood. The source is a male donor in good health, serving as a control.

This clonotype was counted ten times or more. CDR3 residues: CATSRLAEETQYF. The DNA of the CDR3 is TGTGCCACCAGCAGACTAGCGGAAGAGACCCAGTACTTC. The chain carries TRBV15 and TRBJ2-5; 7 bases map to TRBD2. The CDR3 loop spans 13 amino acids. Per the germline V gene, CDR1 is LNHNV and CDR2 is YYDKDF (reference sequence). The junction had 0 bases not matched to a gene; V was cut back by 2 bases and J by 3 bases.

This clonotype was detected ten times or more. The chain employs TRBV6-5 and TRBJ2-1; a possible D gene is TRBD2 (5 bases). This CDR3 has 17 residues. The germline V and J ends were trimmed by 0 bases and 2 bases, with 14 bases remaining between them. Germline-derived CDR1 and CDR2 are MNHEY and SVGAGI. The CDR3 sequence: CASSYSRGFRPYNEQFF. For the CDR3, the DNA is TGTGCCAGCAGTTACTCTCGGGGTTTCAGGCCCTACAATGAGCAGTTCTTC.

The chain joins TRBV24-1 to TRBJ2-7, with TRBD2 matching 11 bases. The CDR3 is 15 amino acids. With V trimmed by 7 bases and J by 3 bases, 7 bases remained unmatched. Germline values: CDR1 KGHDR, CDR2 SFDVKD. DNA for the CDR3: TGTGCCACCAGCCCCGGGACTAGCGGTGACTACGAGCAGTACTTC. Amino acid sequence: CATSPGTSGDYEQYF.

Ten or more counts support this clonotype. The chain couples TRBV25-1 to TRBJ2-7; possibly TRBD1 or TRBD2 for D (6 bases each). Germline V CDR1 and CDR2: MGHDK, SYGVNS. The CDR3 consists of 14 residues. V was clipped by 2 bases and J by 0 bases, with 8 bases between them. The DNA of the CDR3 is TGTGCCAGCAGTGAAAAGGGGGGCTCCTACGAGCAGTACTTC. This codes for CASSEKGGSYEQYF.

This clonotype has ten or more counts. The rearrangement uses TRBV7-2 and TRBJ1-6; 9 nucleotides match TRBD1. The germline V gene has CDR1 SGHTA and CDR2 FQGNSA. The CDR3 has 16 amino acids. J lost 8 bases, V lost 5 bases, and 10 bases had no gene match. For the CDR3, the DNA is TGTGCCAGCAGCCCCGGGACAGGGCGGGTAGATTCACCCCTCCACTTT. Its translation: CASSPGTGRVDSPLHF.

This clonotype was observed at least ten times. The rearrangement uses TRBV6-5 and TRBJ1-3; D remains unclear. Trimming cost V 5 bases and J 0 bases, with 11 bases left between them. The CDR3 spans 15 residues. Per germline, CDR1 MNHEY and CDR2 SVGAGI. In DNA form, the CDR3 reads TGTGCCAGCAGTCGGACCTCTGGCTCTGGAAACACCATATATTTT. This gives the protein CASSRTSGSGNTIYF.